The 17 T cell receptor beta chains below were found in one sample sequenced in a study of blood T cell repertoires in COVID-19. Method: immunoSEQ multiplex PCR; TCRdb's copy keeps in-frame clones and lacks some. The sample shows about 330,000 clones, approximately 89% of them seen only once. Sample: PBMCs or T cells enriched from blood (not recorded which). Receptors were obtained from a woman in her 30s who had recovered from COVID-19.

This CDR3 is CASSLTGSDSYEQYF. CDR3 nucleotides: TGTGCCAGCAGTCTTACAGGGTCCGACTCCTACGAGCAGTACTTC. This chain uses TRBV28 with TRBJ2-7; maybe TRBD1 (6 bases). CDR3 size: 15 residues. Germline CDR1 reads MDHEN; CDR2 reads SYDVKM. The V gene lost 5 bases and the J gene lost 0 bases, with 14 bases spanning the gap.

This clone was counted a few times. This chain links TRBV2 with TRBJ2-2; 8 bases align to TRBD2. This CDR3 has 16 residues. The J segment lost 4 bases and the V segment lost 4 bases, leaving 8 bases of the junction unmatched. CDR1 SNHLY and CDR2 FYNNEI come from the germline V gene. CDR3 in DNA: TGTGCCAGCAGTGTTGAGGCGGGGGGCCTCACCGGGGAGCTGTTTTTT. Its protein is CASSVEAGGLTGELFF.

At least ten counts were recorded for this clone. This chain uses TRBV19 with TRBJ2-5; 8 bases line up with TRBD2. The CDR3 extends over 12 amino acids. Unmatched junction bases numbered 5, after V lost 9 bases and J lost 5 bases. Germline CDR1 LNHDA, CDR2 SQIVND (reference sequence). The DNA of the CDR3 is TGTGCCAGCGGGGGGGAGGAGGAGACCCAGTACTTC. Protein: CASGGEEETQYF.

The chain couples TRBV7-2 to TRBJ2-5; 15 bases map to TRBD2. V lost 5 bases, J lost 9 bases, and 7 bases stayed unmatched. CDR1 and CDR2 from the germline V gene are SGHTA and FQGNSA. This CDR3 has 15 amino acids. The CDR3 DNA reads TGTGCCAGCAGCCCACGGACTAGCGGGGGGGTGTCCCAGTACTTC. This sequence encodes CASSPRTSGGVSQYF.

The chain combines TRBV29-1 with TRBJ2-2, with 7 nucleotides matching TRBD2. Germline CDR1 is SQVTM and CDR2 is ANQGSEA. The V gene end was trimmed by 6 bases and the J gene end by 5 bases; junction bases not matched to a gene: 6. This CDR3 is 13 amino acids long. In nucleotides, the CDR3 is TGCAGCGTGGGCGGGCGGGGGACCGGGGAGCTGTTTTTT. It encodes CSVGGRGTGELFF.

The CDR3 spells CASRFQGVNTEAFF. CDR3 bases: TGTGCCAGCAGGTTCCAGGGGGTGAACACTGAAGCTTTCTTT. V and J are TRBV25-1 and TRBJ1-1, with TRBD1 matching 7 bases. V was clipped by 6 bases and J by 0 bases; unmatched bases: 4. The CDR3 totals 14 residues. CDR1 and CDR2 from the germline V gene are MGHDK and SYGVNS.

This chain connects TRBV9 to TRBJ2-4; TRBD2 agrees at 7 bases. Germline V lookup: CDR1 SGDLS, CDR2 YYNGEE. Trimming removed 4 bases from V and 0 bases from J; junction bases left unmatched: 7. The CDR3 extends over 16 amino acids. The CDR3 DNA sequence: TGTGCCAGCAGCACCGGACTAGGGGTAGCCAAAAACATTCAGTACTTC. Translating it yields CASSTGLGVAKNIQYF.

The J gene is TRBJ2-7, the V gene TRBV5-4; 8 positions agree with TRBD2. The V gene's germline CDR1 is SGHNT and CDR2 YYREEE (reference sequence). V lost 4 bases to trimming and J lost 4 bases; unmatched junction nucleotides: 13. CDR3 size: 16 residues. The CDR3 DNA reads as TGTGCCAGCAGCCCACCAGGGGCTAGCGGGTCGTACGAGCAGTACTTC. Amino acids: CASSPPGASGSYEQYF. Filled out from reference TRBV5-4 and TRBJ2-7, the complete variable domain reads ETGVTQSPTHLIKTRGQQVTLRCSSQSGHNTVSWYQQALGQGPQFIFQYYREEENGRGNFPPRFSGLQFPNYSSELNVNALELDDSALYLCASSPPGASGSYEQYFGPGTRLTVT.

This clone came up a few times. This rearrangement joins TRBV6-4 to TRBJ1-4, with D perhaps TRBD1 (6 bases). The V and J ends lost 10 bases and 2 bases respectively, with 14 bases between them. This CDR3 region has 14 residues. The germline gives CDR1 MRHNA, CDR2 SNTAGT. The CDR3 is CATMQGNTNEKLFF. The DNA for the CDR3 is TGTGCCACCATGCAGGGGAATACTAATGAAAAACTGTTTTTT.

The V call is TRBV7-8, the J call TRBJ1-1; possible D gene TRBD1, 5 bases. This CDR3 has 14 amino acids. Germline V gene sequence: CDR1 SGHVS, CDR2 FQNEAQ. The germline V and J ends were trimmed by 5 bases and 0 bases, with 10 bases remaining between them. CDR3 bases: TGTGCCAGCAGCCCATCGGGGGTGAACACTGAAGCTTTCTTT. Translated: CASSPSGVNTEAFF. Combining the CDR3 with reference TRBV7-8 and TRBJ1-1 gives the whole variable domain GAGVSQSPRYKVAKRGQDVALRCDPISGHVSLFWYQQALGQGPEFLTYFQNEAQLDKSGLPSDRFFAERPEGSVSTLKIQRTQQEDSAVYLCASSPSGVNTEAFFGQGTRLTVV.

The chain employs TRBV2 and TRBJ1-5; 8 nucleotides agree with TRBD1. The CDR3 extends over 13 amino acids. CDR1 is SNHLY, CDR2 FYNNEI, per germline. V was clipped by 9 bases and J by 7 bases; unmatched bases: 8. CDR3: CASSRGRGQPQHF. In nucleotides, the CDR3 is TGTGCCAGTTCCAGGGGGCGCGGGCAGCCCCAGCATTTT.

V usage is TRBV5-1 and J usage is TRBJ1-1; 7 bases fit TRBD1. Germline CDR1 reads SGHRS; CDR2 reads YFSETQ. The CDR3 contains 16 residues. V gave up 2 bases and J gave up 1 base; unmatched junction bases: 8. The CDR3 DNA sequence: TGCGCCAGCAGCTTTAGTACAAGGACAGGGAACACTGAAGCTTTCTTT. It translates to CASSFSTRTGNTEAFF.

The V and J genes are TRBV27 and TRBJ1-3, with TRBD1 identical over 7 bases. V was pared by 0 bases and J by 0 bases, with 17 bases of the junction left unmatched. The CDR3 has 21 amino acids. The germline gives CDR1 MNHEY, CDR2 SMNVEV (reference sequence). The CDR3 DNA reads as TGTGCCAGCAGTTTATCGGGCAGGGGGTATAACCATCCCTCCTCTGGAAACACCATATATTTT. Encoded protein: CASSLSGRGYNHPSSGNTIYF.

This chain connects TRBV7-8 to TRBJ2-3; D gene uncertain. From germline, CDR1 is SGHVS and CDR2 FQNEAQ. V was shortened by 4 bases and J by 1 base, with 9 bases between the two germline ends. This CDR3 is 14 amino acids long. In DNA, the CDR3 is TGTGCCAGCAGCTGGGCTTCTGGCACAGATACGCAGTATTTT. The encoded protein is CASSWASGTDTQYF.

V usage is TRBV2 and J usage is TRBJ2-7; 7 bases align to TRBD1. The trim removed 1 base at V and 1 base at J, leaving 1 base unmatched. Looked up from germline, CDR1 is SNHLY and CDR2 is FYNNEI. This CDR3 spans 14 amino acids. The CDR3 sequence is CASSEDRGSYEQYF. CDR3 nucleotides: TGTGCCAGCAGTGAAGACAGGGGTTCCTACGAGCAGTACTTC.

The chain joins TRBV19 to TRBJ1-5; D gene unclear. The germline V gene has CDR1 LNHDA and CDR2 SQIVND (reference sequence). The V end lost 5 bases, the J end lost 6 bases, and 8 bases lay between the germline ends. The CDR3 is 12 amino acids. As DNA, the CDR3 is TGTGCCAGTAGTTTCCTGGCTCAGCCCCAGCATTTT. Protein: CASSFLAQPQHF.

This chain connects TRBV7-9 to TRBJ1-1, with a tentative D call TRBD1 (5 bases). This CDR3 is built from 14 residues. V lost 3 bases and J 0 bases, leaving 8 bases between the germline ends. Germline CDR1 is SEHNR and CDR2 is FQNEAQ (reference sequence). CDR3 loop: CASSFSGMNTEAFF. The CDR3 DNA follows: TGTGCCAGCAGCTTTTCAGGGATGAACACTGAAGCTTTCTTT.